These 11 T cell receptor beta chains originate from one sample sequenced in a study of T-cell reconstitution after alpha-beta-depleted transplantation in children. Preparing the TCRbeta library involved the use of unique molecular identifiers. TCRdb processed the PCR reads anew with MiXCR; each CDR3 protein has one entry. The sample has approximately 800,000 distinct CDR3 sequences, 16% seen once; the top ten hold approximately 5%. This specimen was PBMCs, mostly from graft donor cells, taken 360 days after TCRalphabeta/CD19-depleted stem cell transplant. The receptor source for this set is a male patient younger than 18 who had a stem cell transplant for acute lymphoblastic leukemia, so the T cells may come from the graft donor.

The V gene is TRBV7-3, the J gene TRBJ2-5; D is perhaps TRBD2 (6 bases). The CDR3 has 16 residues. Between the trimmed V and J ends, which lost 2 bases and 2 bases, there was a span of 15 bases. Germline-derived CDR1 and CDR2 are SGHTA and FQGTGA. Here the CDR3 reads CASSLGGNIGQETQYF. The CDR3 nucleotides are TGTGCCAGCAGCTTAGGCGGGAATATCGGACAAGAGACCCAGTACTTC.

The gene calls are TRBV4-1 and TRBJ2-7; TRBD1 or TRBD2 may be the D gene (6 bases each). Between the trimmed V and J ends, which lost 8 bases and 0 bases, there was a span of 17 bases. Germline V gives CDR1 MGHRA, CDR2 YSYEKL. CDR3 length: 15 residues. The CDR3 is CASGRGAMLSYEQYF. CDR3 DNA sequence: TGCGCCAGCGGAAGGGGGGCGATGCTCTCCTACGAGCAGTACTTC.

CDR3 protein: CASSQVPLTGQPQHF. CDR3 sequence (DNA): TGCGCCAGCAGCCAAGTCCCCCTCACAGGACAGCCCCAGCATTTT. The chain is built from TRBV4-1 and TRBJ1-5; D possibly corresponds to TRBD1 (5 bases). Germline assignment: CDR1 MGHRA and CDR2 YSYEKL. This CDR3 has 15 amino acids. Deletions cut 1 base from V and 7 bases from J, with 14 bases between.

V is TRBV13 and J is TRBJ2-1; 10 nucleotides match TRBD2. Germline CDR1 is PRHDT and CDR2 is FYEKMQ (reference sequence). This CDR3 has 17 residues. With V trimmed by 2 bases and J by 5 bases, 9 bases remained unmatched. The CDR3: CASSLNLRLAGHNEQFF. For the CDR3, the DNA is TGTGCCAGCAGCTTAAATCTTCGACTAGCGGGCCACAATGAGCAGTTCTTC.

The V gene is TRBV11-1, the J gene TRBJ1-3; TRBD1 matches at 7 bases. The CDR3 is made up of 19 amino acids. In germline, CDR1 is SGHAT, CDR2 FQDESV (reference sequence). Trimming removed 4 bases from V and 0 bases from J; junction bases left unmatched: 15. Written as DNA, the CDR3 is TGTGCCAGCAGCTGGATCCGGGACAGCTTTTCATACTCTGGAAACACCATATATTTT. It translates to CASSWIRDSFSYSGNTIYF.

In this sample, this clonotype turned up once. The rearrangement uses TRBV14 and TRBJ2-1; 8 bases map to TRBD1. The CDR3 contains 18 residues. With V trimmed by 1 base and J by 8 bases, 16 bases remained unmatched. Per the germline V gene, CDR1 is SGHDN and CDR2 is FVKESK. CDR3 sequence reads: CASSQVTPGTGYRDEQFF. In nucleotides, the CDR3 is TGTGCCAGCAGCCAAGTAACCCCCGGGACAGGTTACCGGGATGAGCAGTTCTTC.

This chain joins TRBV12-3 or TRBV12-4 and TRBJ1-6, with a weak D call TRBD1 (5 bases). Trimming removed 7 bases from V and 3 bases from J, with 16 bases in between. The CDR3 runs to 16 residues. The CDR3 reads CASTSSRTIYNSPLHF. In DNA, the CDR3 is TGTGCCAGCACCTCATCCCGGACAATCTATAATTCACCCCTCCACTTT.

This clonotype was detected ten times or more. The chain couples TRBV5-1 to TRBJ2-3, with TRBD1 identical over 10 bases. This CDR3 has 16 amino acids. V was clipped by 4 bases and J by 4 bases; unmatched bases: 9. Germline loops: CDR1 SGHRS, CDR2 YFSETQ. CDR3 protein: CASSGTGARVADTQYF. The CDR3 nucleotides read TGCGCCAGCAGCGGGACAGGGGCGAGGGTCGCAGATACGCAGTATTTT.

This clonotype was counted between two and nine times. The J gene is TRBJ2-6, the V gene TRBV9; D is perhaps TRBD1 (5 bases). Germline loops: CDR1 SGDLS, CDR2 YYNGEE. The CDR3 runs 19 residues. The V gene lost 1 base and the J gene lost 0 bases, with 17 bases spanning the gap. CDR3 coding DNA: TGTGCCAGCAGCGTACCTCCGACAGTGCACAACTCTGGGGCCAACGTCCTGACTTTC. It encodes CASSVPPTVHNSGANVLTF. Using reference TRBV9 and TRBJ2-6 for the parts outside the CDR3, the full variable domain is DSGVTQTPKHLITATGQRVTLRCSPRSGDLSVYWYQQSLDQGLQFLIQYYNGEERAKGNILERFSAQQFPDLHSELNLSSLELGDSALYFCASSVPPTVHNSGANVLTFGAGSRLTVL.

This clonotype was recorded many times. The chain carries TRBV29-1 and TRBJ1-5, with D possibly matching TRBD1 (6 bases). CDR1 SQVTM and CDR2 ANQGSEA come from the germline V gene. The CDR3 runs to 14 residues. V lost 4 bases, J lost 3 bases, and 13 bases lay in between. The CDR3 loop reads CSVAGAQINQPQHF. The DNA for the CDR3 is TGCAGCGTTGCAGGGGCCCAAATCAATCAGCCCCAGCATTTT.

DNA of the CDR3: TGTGCCAGCAGCGTATATGGGGAGAGCTATGGCTACACCTTC. This encodes CASSVYGESYGYTF. This chain links TRBV9 with TRBJ1-2, with D unresolved. CDR1 is SGDLS, CDR2 YYNGEE, per germline. Trimming cost V 1 base and J 4 bases, with 11 bases left between them. This CDR3 has 14 amino acids.